Listed here are 20 T cell receptor beta chains from one sample, sequenced in a study of blood T cell repertoires in COVID-19. Using immunoSEQ multiplex PCR, the repertoire was profiled, and TCRdb retains in-frame clones only, with some absent. The sample records about 210,000 clones, about 91% being singletons. Input material: peripheral blood. The source is a man younger than 45 with acute or convalescent COVID-19.

The CDR3 DNA sequence: TGTGCCAGCAGCTTGTGGGTACTAGCGGGAGGGCCAGTCGCCTACGAGCAGTACTTC. Translated: CASSLWVLAGGPVAYEQYF. This sequence joins TRBV5-5 and TRBJ2-7; TRBD2 matches at 13 bases. With 1 base clipped from V and 2 bases from J, the junction kept 12 bases outside the gene matches. Germline CDR1 and CDR2: SGHKS and YYEKEE (reference sequence). The CDR3 contains 19 residues.

The chain combines TRBV27 with TRBJ1-2; TRBD1 aligns across 7 bases. V lost 5 bases, J lost 4 bases, and 10 bases stayed unmatched. CDR1 is MNHEY, CDR2 SMNVEV, per germline (reference sequence). This CDR3 has 15 amino acids. The CDR3: CASSPNNRGSYGYTF. The CDR3 region has the DNA TGTGCCAGCAGTCCCAATAACAGGGGTAGCTATGGCTACACCTTC.

The V and J genes are TRBV19 and TRBJ2-7, with 8 nucleotides matching TRBD1. The CDR3 spans 12 residues. Looked up from germline, CDR1 is LNHDA and CDR2 is SQIVND (reference sequence). Trimming cost V 8 bases and J 3 bases; bases outside gene matches: 3. This chain's CDR3 is CASCGQGYEQYF. The DNA for the CDR3 is TGTGCCAGTTGCGGACAGGGCTACGAGCAGTACTTC.

This chain connects TRBV10-3 to TRBJ2-7; 8 bases match TRBD2. V shed 11 bases and J 6 bases; nucleotides not matched to a gene: 12. Germline lookup yields CDR1 ENHRY and CDR2 SYGVKD. The CDR3 spans 13 residues. The CDR3 reads CAGSSGLVGEQYF. The DNA of the CDR3 is TGTGCCGGCTCCTCGGGACTAGTTGGCGAGCAGTACTTC.

The V and J genes are TRBV9 and TRBJ2-1; 12 nucleotides line up with TRBD2. Germline-derived CDR1 and CDR2 are SGDLS and YYNGEE. Trimming took 3 bases from V and 5 from J; bases not matched to a gene: 3. This CDR3 is built from 15 residues. The CDR3 DNA reads as TGTGCCAGCAGCGCCCGGACTAGCGGGAACAATGAGCAGTTCTTC. Its translation is CASSARTSGNNEQFF.

The chain combines TRBV27 with TRBJ2-7, with TRBD1 matching over 7 bases. V was pared by 3 bases and J by 7 bases, with 12 bases of the junction left unmatched. CDR1 is MNHEY, CDR2 SMNVEV, per germline (reference sequence). CDR3 size: 15 residues. Written as DNA, the CDR3 is TGTGCCAGCAGTTTCGGTCTCCAGGGGGTGGGGGAGCAGTACTTC. Protein product: CASSFGLQGVGEQYF.

V gene TRBV9 combines with J gene TRBJ2-1, with D possibly being TRBD2 (5 bases). Germline CDR1 SGDLS, CDR2 YYNGEE. The V gene lost 0 bases and the J gene lost 5 bases, with 12 bases spanning the gap. The CDR3 runs to 15 residues. Written as DNA, the CDR3 is TGTGCCAGCAGCGTAGTTCCGGGGAACGACAATGAGCAGTTCTTC. It yields the protein CASSVVPGNDNEQFF.

The chain couples TRBV18 to TRBJ2-7; 10 nucleotides agree with TRBD1. CDR1 is KGHSH, CDR2 LQKENI, per germline. The CDR3 runs 15 residues. Germline trimming cut 0 bases from V and 7 bases from J; bases unmatched to any gene: 6. The CDR3 loop is CASSPPGTGAKEQYF. CDR3 bases: TGTGCCAGCTCACCACCAGGGACAGGGGCCAAGGAGCAGTACTTC.

This chain connects TRBV7-2 to TRBJ2-1; D may be TRBD1 (6 bases). The CDR3 covers 15 residues. Germline CDR1 and CDR2: SGHTA and FQGNSA. V lost 5 bases and J 4 bases, leaving 15 bases between the germline ends. The DNA of the CDR3 is TGTGCCAGCAGCCCTAGACCGACAGGTTACAATGAGCAGTTCTTC. This gives the protein CASSPRPTGYNEQFF.

This clone has a single count. In the same sample, other DNA sequences code for this CDR3. This rearrangement joins TRBV30 to TRBJ1-6, with D perhaps TRBD1 (6 bases). CDR3 size: 13 residues. Deletions cut 0 bases from V and 7 bases from J, with 7 bases between. Germline loops: CDR1 GTSNPN, CDR2 SVGIG (reference sequence). CDR3 in amino acids: CAWSVGQNSPLHF. DNA of the CDR3: TGTGCCTGGAGTGTAGGACAGAATTCACCCCTCCACTTT.

The chain links TRBV7-9 to TRBJ2-7, with D perhaps TRBD2 (7 bases). The germline CDR1 and CDR2 sequences are SEHNR and FQNEAQ (reference sequence). Trimming shortened V by 5 bases and J by 0 bases, and 29 bases separated the two germline ends. This CDR3 is built from 20 residues. CDR3 bases: TGTGCCAGCAGCAGGGGAGGGGGATCAACCAGCAAAGGGGCCTCCTACGAGCAGTACTTC. As protein: CASSRGGGSTSKGASYEQYF.

The chain recombines TRBV7-9 with TRBJ1-4; a possible D gene is TRBD1 (6 bases). The germline CDR1 and CDR2 sequences are SEHNR and FQNEAQ (reference sequence). The CDR3 runs to 15 residues. The V and J ends lost 5 bases and 3 bases respectively, with 13 bases between them. The CDR3 region is CASSHQGSANEKLFF. DNA for the CDR3: TGTGCCAGCAGCCACCAGGGGTCGGCTAATGAAAAACTGTTTTTT.

The chain links TRBV24-1 to TRBJ2-1, with D maybe TRBD2 (5 bases). With 3 bases removed from V and 8 bases from J, the gap between germline ends came to 16 bases. Germline V gives CDR1 KGHDR, CDR2 SFDVKD. The CDR3 contains 15 residues. The CDR3 loop is CATSDSSTIRDEQFF. In DNA, the CDR3 is TGTGCCACCAGTGATAGTTCGACTATCCGCGATGAGCAGTTCTTC.

This clone occurred once. CDR3 bases: TGTGCCAGCTCACCTACACAATATACTGAAGCTTTCTTT. Its translation: CASSPTQYTEAFF. The chain combines TRBV18 with TRBJ1-1; unclear D gene. Germline CDR1 and CDR2: KGHSH and LQKENI. The CDR3 has 13 amino acids. Trimming removed 3 bases at V and 5 bases at J, with 10 bases between.

The chain couples TRBV28 to TRBJ2-7; 7 bases map to TRBD1. V was clipped by 9 bases and J by 3 bases; unmatched bases: 5. There are 12 residues in the CDR3. Looked up from germline, CDR1 is MDHEN and CDR2 is SYDVKM. The CDR3 sequence: CASKGQNYEQYF. The CDR3 DNA is TGTGCCAGTAAGGGACAGAACTACGAGCAGTACTTC.

CDR3 sequence (DNA): TGTGCCAGCAGTCTCCGAGCTATCTATTCACCCCTCCACTTT. Translated, it gives CASSLRAIYSPLHF. The chain couples TRBV28 to TRBJ1-6; D unresolved. The CDR3 spans 14 residues. Per germline, CDR1 MDHEN and CDR2 SYDVKM. Trimming pared 5 bases from V and 8 bases from J, leaving 13 bases between.

V and J are TRBV5-1 and TRBJ1-2, with D possibly being TRBD1 (6 bases). Trimming removed 0 bases at V and 4 bases at J, with 10 bases between. The CDR3 has 14 residues. CDR1 and CDR2 (germline): SGHRS, YFSETQ. CDR3 residues: CASSLDGTRYGYTF. CDR3 nucleotides: TGCGCCAGCAGCTTGGACGGGACACGCTATGGCTACACCTTC.

The chain recombines TRBV9 with TRBJ1-6; D is possibly TRBD1 (5 bases). Trimming pared 7 bases from V and 8 bases from J, leaving 13 bases between. CDR3 size: 13 residues. In germline, CDR1 is SGDLS, CDR2 YYNGEE. For the CDR3, the DNA is TGTGCCAGCGGGGAGGGGCGGTATTCACCCCTCCACTTT. Protein sequence: CASGEGRYSPLHF.

The chain combines TRBV30 with TRBJ2-1, with TRBD2 matching over 7 bases. Germline V CDR1 and CDR2: GTSNPN, SVGIG (reference sequence). Germline trimming cut 3 bases from V and 7 bases from J; bases unmatched to any gene: 12. The CDR3 sequence is 15 residues long. CDR3 in DNA: TGTGCCTGGAGAAGAACGGCGGGAGTGGGGAATGAGCAGTTCTTC. Protein product: CAWRRTAGVGNEQFF.

The chain uses TRBV19 and TRBJ1-1; TRBD1 might be the D (5 bases). The germline V gene encodes CDR1 LNHDA and CDR2 SQIVND (reference sequence). CDR3 length equals 11 residues. Trimming shortened V by 7 bases and J by 7 bases, and 10 bases separated the two germline ends. CDR3: CASTAGLEAFF. The CDR3 nucleotides read TGTGCCAGTACTGCAGGGCTTGAAGCTTTCTTT.